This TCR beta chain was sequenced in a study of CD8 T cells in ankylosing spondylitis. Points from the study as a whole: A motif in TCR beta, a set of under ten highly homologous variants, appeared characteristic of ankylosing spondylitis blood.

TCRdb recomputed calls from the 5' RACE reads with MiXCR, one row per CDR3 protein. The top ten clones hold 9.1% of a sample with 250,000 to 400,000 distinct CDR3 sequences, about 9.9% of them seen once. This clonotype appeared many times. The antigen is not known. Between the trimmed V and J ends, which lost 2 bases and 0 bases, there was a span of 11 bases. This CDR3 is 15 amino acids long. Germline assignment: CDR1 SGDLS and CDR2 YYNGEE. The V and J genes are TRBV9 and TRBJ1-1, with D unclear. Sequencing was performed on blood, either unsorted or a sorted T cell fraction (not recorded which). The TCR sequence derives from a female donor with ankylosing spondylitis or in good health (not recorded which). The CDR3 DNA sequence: TGTGCCAGCAGCGTGGCCAGCTCCATGAACACTGAAGCTTTCTTT. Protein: CASSVASSMNTEAFF.